This TCR beta chain was recovered during a study of T-cell reconstitution after alpha-beta-depleted transplantation in children (dated by TCRdb to about 2016). A note on the overall study: The study quantitatively tracked T-cell immune reconstitution after TCRalphabeta/CD19-depleted allogeneic hematopoietic cell transplantation in children using TCR repertoire profiling.

From cysteine to phenylalanine, the CDR3 is 14 amino acids long. The sequence is cut down to CDR3 DNA, 42 bases in frame from base 1. The junction carries 10 bases between V and J, which are trimmed by 4 bases and 1 base respectively. The germline V gene gives CDR1 as MDHEN and CDR2 as SYDVKM. Concerning this clonotype itself: The clone's antigen remains unknown. The record has no base qualities; no much larger clone is one base away.

Receptor amplification or capture employed PCR. Data came from an Illumina HiSeq 2500. TCR libraries were prepared with molecular barcoding, using unique molecular identifiers to normalize TCRbeta repertoire quantification. Starting from the raw public reads, TCRdb applied fastp trimming at Q25, assembled clones with MiXCR and retained in-frame beta chains. Every distinct CDR3 protein forms one entry, paired with its most common genes and DNA. The sample table holds approximately 240,000 distinct CDR3 sequences, of which roughly a tenth were seen once. Together, the top ten hold 5% to 7% of the sample.

The sample here was PBMCs from the stem cell graft donor, taken from the stem cell graft. This receptor chain uses TRBV28 and TRBJ2-5; the D gene identity is not certain. The clonotype comes from a human donor who donated a stem cell graft to a child with acute lymphoblastic leukemia. The CDR3 is CASSSPRRQETQYF. The DNA sequence is TGTGCCAGCAGTTCTCCCAGGCGCCAAGAGACCCAGTACTTC. Where the CDR3 stops, the reference TRBV28 and TRBJ2-5 genes take over; the full variable domain is DVKVTQSSRYLVKRTGEKVFLECVQDMDHENMFWYRQDPGLGLRLIYFSYDVKMKEKGDIPEGYSVSREKKERFSLILESASTNQTSMYLCASSSPRRQETQYFGPGTRLLVL.